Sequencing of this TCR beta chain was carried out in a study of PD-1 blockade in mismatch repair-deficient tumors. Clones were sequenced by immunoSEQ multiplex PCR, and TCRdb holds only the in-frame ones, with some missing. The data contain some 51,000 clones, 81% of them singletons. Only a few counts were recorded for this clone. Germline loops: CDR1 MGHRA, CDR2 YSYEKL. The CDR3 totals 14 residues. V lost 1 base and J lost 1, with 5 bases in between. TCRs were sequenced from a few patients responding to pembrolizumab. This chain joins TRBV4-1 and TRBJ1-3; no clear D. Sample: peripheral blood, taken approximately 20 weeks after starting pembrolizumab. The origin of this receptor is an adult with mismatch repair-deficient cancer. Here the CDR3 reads CASSQVTSGNTIYF. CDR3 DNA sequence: TGCGCCAGCAGCCAAGTCACATCTGGAAACACCATATATTTT.